The sequence of this TCR beta chain was determined in a study of a mutant IDH1 vaccine in newly diagnosed glioma. Study overall: Each patient was administered eight vaccinations, scheduled in weeks 1, 3, 5, 7, 11, 15, 19 and 23.

For this clone: What it recognizes is unknown.

Some clones are missing from TCRdb's copy, which holds only in-frame ones; the method was immunoSEQ multiplex PCR. The table has tens of thousands of clones, 80% seen once; the top ten hold around 5.7%. The time point is: week 11, during vaccination. The content of each vaccine dose was 300 ug of mutant IDH1 20-mer peptide, and topical imiquimod accompanied it. This CDR3 has 16 residues. CDR1 is SGHNT, CDR2 YYREEE, per germline (reference sequence). V gave up 4 bases and J gave up 1 base, with 16 bases separating them. The clonotype comes from a man in his fifties with glioma. Sequencing was performed on PBMCs, taken from a glioma patient whose treatment included an IDH1 peptide vaccine. The chain links TRBV5-4 to TRBJ2-3; possible D gene TRBD2, 5 bases. For the CDR3, the DNA is TGTGCCAGCAGCCCAGGCGGAGGTTTTGGCACAGATACGCAGTATTTT. It codes for CASSPGGGFGTDTQYF.